This T cell receptor beta chain was sequenced in a study of CXCR3-negative and CXCR3-positive naive CD8 T cells. Concerning this clonotype: Its target is unknown.

Findings and caveats of the study: Diversity was high in both naive subsets and much lower in memory cells. Compared with CXCR3-negative naive cells, CXCR3-positive naive cells showed more hydrophobic TRB CDR3s.

UMI-tagged TRB cDNA libraries were built via 5' RACE. For each CDR3 protein, TCRdb gives one entry from its re-call of the 5' RACE reads, without DNA. Recorded for this sample: over 5,000 distinct CDR3 sequences. The TCR was taken from a human donor in good health. Some clones in this sample may be carry-over from other donors' samples. Sequenced: naive CXCR3+ CD8+ T cells from blood. Subset given: CD45RO-CCR7+CD27+CD95- naive CD8+ T cells expressing CXCR3 (TNR3+).

CDR3 protein: CSVGNSGGMDTQYF. V gene TRBV29-1 combines with J gene TRBJ2-3; TCRdb calls TRBD2, which cannot be checked without DNA. The CDR3 is made up of 14 amino acids. Per germline, CDR1 SQVTM and CDR2 ANQGSEA.